Reported below is one T cell receptor beta chain. Antigen: not known. A much larger clone differs by one base, so this may be a read error. It was with previously described methods and listed TCR primers that bulk TCR libraries were made. MiXCR, run by TCRdb on the PCR reads, gives a single entry per CDR3 protein. In the table there are a few hundred thousand distinct CDR3 sequences, roughly 24% of which are singletons. Naive CD8 T cells were FACS-sorted by CD8+CD4-CCR7+CD45RA+ markers. This entry is derived from a study of molecular identifiers for immune sequencing clone quantification. Study results and limitations: It was shown that clones above 20 RNA copies held over 98% of effector molecules, but under 1% in naive cells. Barcode-sharing identical TCR molecules could underestimate highly expanded clone sizes.

CDR3 size: 16 residues. The germline CDR1 and CDR2 sequences are SGHVS and FNYEAQ. V gene TRBV7-6 combines with J gene TRBJ1-3; D unclear. Sequencing was carried out using naive CD8+ T cells from blood, with Jurkat cell RNA spiked in. As to subset: FACS-sorted CD8+CD4-CCR7+CD45RA+ naive T cells. This sequence was found in a human donor in good health. Some libraries in this study had Jurkat cell RNA spiked in. DNA of the CDR3: TGTGCCGGCAGCCAAGGACCGAACCCACCTGGAAACACCATATATTTT. Translation gives CAGSQGPNPPGNTIYF.